This T cell receptor beta chain derives from a study of blood T cells in healthy people across ages. The V gene lost 5 bases and the J gene lost 0 bases, with 11 bases spanning the gap. From germline, CDR1 is SQVTM and CDR2 ANQGSEA. The length of the CDR3 is 14 residues. Through a sample-barcoded 5' primer and a J-beta primer mix, a second PCR was run for about 6 to 11 cycles. A single record per CDR3 protein comes from TCRdb applying MiXCR to the 5' RACE reads. The profile shows about 1.8 million distinct CDR3 sequences, 40% to 55% of them singletons. The sample holds a few counts of this clonotype. The antigen remains unidentified. Broader study findings: A roughly linear age-dependent decrease characterized TCR beta diversity per million T cells. Donor CMV status was unknown, possibly confounding expanded clonotype changes.

Sample: blood. The chain has TRBV29-1 and TRBJ2-1, with D unclear. This receptor was taken from a woman in her 40s in good health. In DNA, the CDR3 is TGCAGCGTTAGTCTGTTAAGCTCCTACAATGAGCAGTTCTTC. Translating gives CSVSLLSSYNEQFF.